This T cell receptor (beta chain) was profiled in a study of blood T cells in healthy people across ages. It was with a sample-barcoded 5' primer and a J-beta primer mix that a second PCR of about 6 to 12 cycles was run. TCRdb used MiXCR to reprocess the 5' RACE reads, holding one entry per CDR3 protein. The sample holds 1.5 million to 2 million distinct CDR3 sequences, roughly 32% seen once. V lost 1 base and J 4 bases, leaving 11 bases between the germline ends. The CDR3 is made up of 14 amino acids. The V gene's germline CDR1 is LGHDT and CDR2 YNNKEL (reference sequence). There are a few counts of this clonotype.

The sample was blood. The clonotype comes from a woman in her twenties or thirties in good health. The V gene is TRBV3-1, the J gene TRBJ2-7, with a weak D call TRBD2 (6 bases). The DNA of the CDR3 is TGTGCCAGCAGCCAAGGATTCGGGGGTTACGAGCAGTACTTC. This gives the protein CASSQGFGGYEQYF.